The count of the clone carrying this T cell receptor beta chain is one. Its antigen is still unknown. This record belongs to a study of cytomegalovirus exposure and HLA in healthy donors. At collection, donors were nominally healthy, but unrecorded immune exposures were probable. 13 Jbeta primers and 60 Vbeta primers were used for the PCR. Produced via immunoSEQ multiplex PCR; TCRdb's table is partial and in-frame only. The sample records 180,000 or so clones, roughly 88% being singletons. Study-level findings and limits: In a later analysis, V- and J-gene trimming of beta chains associated with a DCLRE1C missense variant, replicated independently. With further analysis later on, most CMV-associated TCR beta chains appeared HLA-restricted.

The germline V and J ends were trimmed by 6 bases and 2 bases, with 18 bases remaining between them. Germline values: CDR1 SGDLS, CDR2 YYNGEE. This CDR3 contains 15 residues. The sample comprised PBMCs. The origin of this receptor is a man in his late teens or twenties in good health and CMV-seropositive. The chain employs TRBV9 and TRBJ2-7; D may be TRBD2 (6 bases). CDR3 DNA sequence: TGTGCCAGCACACCCTCCGGGACGGGGGCCTACGAGCAGTACTTC. It encodes CASTPSGTGAYEQYF. The complete variable domain, with remaining parts taken from reference TRBV9 and TRBJ2-7, reads DSGVTQTPKHLITATGQRVTLRCSPRSGDLSVYWYQQSLDQGLQFLIQYYNGEERAKGNILERFSAQQFPDLHSELNLSSLELGDSALYFCASTPSGTGAYEQYFGPGTRLTVT.